This T cell receptor beta chain appears in the sequencing data of a study of T cell repertoires in cytomegalovirus infection. Study information: Evidence of both CMV infection and a matching HLA type came from public TCR beta signatures.

This clonotype was found once. Its cognate antigen is unknown. Broader study findings: The ex vivo response was dominated by HLA-C-restricted CMV-specific TCR beta clonotypes. CMV carriers having the relevant HLA were flagged by cumulative public TCR beta family frequency.

TCRdb ran MiXCR on the reads and lists one entry per CDR3 protein. The table shows 310,000 or so distinct CDR3 sequences, with about a quarter occurring only once. The CDR3 is 16 residues long. Trimming left V 6 bases short and J 0 bases short, with 18 bases between. Germline CDR1 and CDR2: DFQATT and SNEGSKA (reference sequence). This rearrangement joins TRBV20-1 to TRBJ2-1; D perhaps matches TRBD1 (5 bases). What was sequenced was PBMCs. The sequence was obtained from a human donor in good health (CMV status not recorded). Some clones in this sample may be carry-over from other donors' samples. The CDR3 DNA reads TGCAGTGCCAGGGTGTTTGGCTCGAGCTCCTACAATGAGCAGTTCTTC. Its protein is CSARVFGSSSYNEQFF.